The clone carrying this T cell receptor beta chain was found many times. This sample stems from a study of early T cells in non-severe SARS-CoV-2 infection. Individual cDNA molecules carried attached unique molecular identifiers. TCRdb redid the calling of the 5' RACE reads with MiXCR, one entry per CDR3 protein. The table lists tens of thousands of distinct CDR3 sequences, about 4% of them singletons. The length of the CDR3 is 12 residues. V lost 3 bases, J lost 5 bases, and 7 bases lay in between. Germline CDR1 LNHDA, CDR2 SQIVND (reference sequence). The gene calls are TRBV19 and TRBJ1-1, with D tentatively TRBD1 (5 bases). Sequenced input: whole blood. This clonotype was obtained from an adult who was a healthcare worker with PCR-confirmed SARS-CoV-2 infection or an uninfected control (not recorded which). The CDR3 DNA follows: TGTGCCAGTAGTATGAGACAGACTGAAGCTTTCTTT. It is translated as CASSMRQTEAFF.